Listed below are T cell receptor beta chains from one sample, sequenced in a study of spatial heterogeneity in lung cancer. TCRdb recomputed calls from the 5' RACE reads with MiXCR, one row per CDR3 protein. Of around 110,000 distinct CDR3 sequences listed, roughly an eighth are singletons. Sequencing was performed on PBMCs, taken at follow-up. These receptor sequences come from a male donor with early-stage non-small cell lung cancer. Each CDR3 is given without its conserved first and last residue. A D gene is named only where the DNA matches it firmly.

length | J | V | D | CDR3
12 | TRBJ2-5 | TRBV7-2 | TRBD1 | ASSLGRTGGTQY
11 | TRBJ2-1 | TRBV11-2 | - | ASSLDSYNEQF
9 | TRBJ1-1 | TRBV10-1 | - | ASSAGSEAF
13 | TRBJ1-4 | TRBV9 | TRBD1 | ASSVNRGANEKLF
13 | TRBJ2-3 | TRBV29-1 | - | SVESDRQGTDTQY
14 | TRBJ2-5 | TRBV15 | TRBD2 | ATSRDEAGTQETQY
10 | TRBJ2-3 | TRBV10-3 | - | AISESTDTQY
10 | TRBJ1-3 | TRBV29-1 | - | SVVTLGNTIY
14 | TRBJ1-2 | TRBV6-5 | - | ASSSPSQGGNYGYT
12 | TRBJ2-1 | TRBV18 | - | ASSPRSTHNEQF
11 | TRBJ1-6 | TRBV10-3 | - | AIKSDRNSPLH
11 | TRBJ1-6 | TRBV10-3 | - | AINEGKGSPLH
10 | TRBJ1-5 | TRBV20-1 | - | SAIPSNQPQH
10 | TRBJ1-4 | TRBV20-1 | - | SAQGEDEKLF
11 | TRBJ1-1 | TRBV28 | - | ASSFSVNTEAF
11 | TRBJ2-7 | TRBV6-5 | - | ASSYSTEYEQY
14 | TRBJ2-7 | TRBV11-1 | - | ASSRDGGKGSYEQY
12 | TRBJ1-4 | TRBV20-1 | - | SASAVSDRSQLF
12 | TRBJ1-1 | TRBV5-1 | TRBD1 | ASTADRASTEAF
14 | TRBJ2-1 | TRBV7-8 | - | ASSSLADANYNEQF
12 | TRBJ2-3 | TRBV29-1 | - | SVEGQGLADTQY
12 | TRBJ2-1 | TRBV4-2 | - | ASSQDRAYNEQF
12 | TRBJ1-5 | TRBV5-6 | - | ASSQFDNNQPQH
15 | TRBJ1-6 | TRBV20-1 | - | SARVGSGASYNSPLH
12 | TRBJ1-4 | TRBV6-6 | - | ASTPQVMREKLF
11 | TRBJ2-7 | TRBV20-1 | - | SASLKFPNEQY
13 | TRBJ1-5 | TRBV24-1 | - | ATSDRSEPGQPQH
13 | TRBJ2-5 | TRBV9 | TRBD2 | ASSASGGAGETQY
14 | TRBJ2-4 | TRBV3-1 | - | ASSQGHPIAKNIQY
14 | TRBJ2-5 | TRBV9 | TRBD1 | ASSVEGGQLQETQY
13 | TRBJ2-7 | TRBV7-2 | - | ASSLGHEGFYEQY
12 | TRBJ1-5 | TRBV6-2/TRBV6-3 | - | ASGGIYGNQPQH
13 | TRBJ1-6 | TRBV18 | - | ASSSTQVGDSPLH
10 | TRBJ2-3 | TRBV4-2 | - | ASSPDLNTQY
14 | TRBJ1-1 | TRBV3-1 | - | ASSHKPIGANTEAF
16 | TRBJ1-6 | TRBV20-1 | TRBD1 | SAVRRQGGRSYNSPLH
11 | TRBJ2-2 | TRBV19 | TRBD2 | ASNGRDTGELF
15 | TRBJ1-5 | TRBV6-2/TRBV6-3 | TRBD1 | ASRVDRDRGSNQPQH
11 | TRBJ2-5 | TRBV11-3 | - | ASSLGFRETQY
13 | TRBJ1-2 | TRBV20-1 | - | SAIPPTGSVYGYT
15 | TRBJ2-3 | TRBV12-3/TRBV12-4 | TRBD1 | ASSFGTGIRVVDTQY